This TCR beta chain was retrieved from a study of blood T cell repertoires in COVID-19 (dated by TCRdb to the early 2020s). Some background on the complete study: Collaborator samples came from the United States, Italy and Spain and covered acute and convalescent phases of COVID-19. The dataset comprised deeply sampled blood TCRbeta repertoires from subjects exposed to, actively infected with, or recovered from COVID-19. The samples were drawn from the first 160 participants of the ongoing ImmuneRACE study and from some 1,300 subjects provided by 6 global collaborators. The repertoires were released in a freely available public database intended as a resource for research on the immune response to SARS-CoV-2. The prospective study material was composed of cDNA or gDNA derived from T cells, B-cell-depleted T cells, or PBMCs. Sample metadata almost always included a de-identified subject ID, COVID-19 status, age in years and sex. Where HLA class I and class II types were available, the types were taken from metadata supplied by the sample provider, not from assay-based typing. Here is what the overall study found, with its caveats: How much clinical and demographic metadata was included differed by source and by participant, and the metadata was provided uncurated.

The immunoSEQ Assay, a bias-controlled multiplex PCR, was used to amplify TCRbeta CDR3 regions from genomic DNA. In the original analysis: The number of nucleated cells in each sample was estimated by amplification of reference gene primers within the assay. To quantify the absolute abundance of each unique TCRbeta CDR3 rearrangement, sequence reads were collapsed and filtered. For each sample, productive Simpson clonality was calculated as the square root of Simpson's diversity index over productive rearrangements. As stored in TCRdb, this immuneACCESS dataset retains in-frame rearrangements with V and J assigned. A fraction of the clones does not appear; measured against another copy, unresolved V genes explain less than half of the discrepancy, and the remainder lacks a known reason. V, J and clone size are those of that table, while D and trimming were read from the DNA. This sample gives about 150,000 clones in total; roughly 90% of them show up just once. Of the sample, 2.5% to 3.5% is held by the ten largest clones.

Each collaborating institution followed its own protocols to collect whole blood in K2EDTA tubes. Collaborator samples were shipped for TCRbeta analysis as frozen whole blood, isolated PBMCs, or DNA extracted from either sample type. A distance of 8 bases separates the germline ends of V and J, which lose 0 bases and 3 bases respectively. CDR1 and CDR2 were assigned from the germline V gene (reference sequence) as GTSNPN and SVGIG. The CDR3 has 14 amino acids, counting the end cysteine and phenylalanine. Just the 42-base CDR3 DNA is kept, in frame starting at base 1. Remarks on this clone: Its antigen remains unidentified. Base qualities are missing; no much larger clone stands one base away.

Recombination connected TRBV30 to TRBJ1-4, with TRBD1 perhaps the D gene, on 5 matching bases. What was sequenced was peripheral blood. This TCR derives from a man aged 60-69 years with active or convalescent COVID-19. The CDR3 region: CAWSVPGANEKLFF. The DNA sequence follows: TGTGCCTGGAGTGTACCGGGGGCTAATGAAAAACTGTTTTTT.